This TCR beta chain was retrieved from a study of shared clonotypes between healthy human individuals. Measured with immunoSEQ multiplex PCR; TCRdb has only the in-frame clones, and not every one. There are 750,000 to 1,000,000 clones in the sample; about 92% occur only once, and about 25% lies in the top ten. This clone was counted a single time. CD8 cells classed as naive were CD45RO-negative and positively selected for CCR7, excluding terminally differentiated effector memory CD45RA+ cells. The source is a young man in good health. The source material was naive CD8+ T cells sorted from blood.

The CDR3 here is CASSPSGRWIETQYF. DNA of the CDR3: TGTGCCAGCAGCCCTAGCGGGAGGTGGATAGAGACCCAGTACTTC. This chain uses TRBV9 with TRBJ2-5, with TRBD2 matching 11 bases. The CDR3 covers 15 residues. Germline-derived CDR1 and CDR2 are SGDLS and YYNGEE. J gave up 4 bases and V 4 bases, and 6 bases lay outside the gene matches.